Listed here are 30 T cell receptor beta chains from one sample, sequenced in a study of T cells in localized non-small cell lung cancer. The table came from immunoSEQ multiplex PCR; TCRdb's copy has only in-frame clones and leaves some out. This table holds under 55,000 clones, less than 85% found once. The starting material was PBMCs, obtained before any cancer treatment. The source of these receptors is a woman aged 35 to 75 with stage II lung adenocarcinoma.

The chain joins TRBV5-1 to TRBJ1-4; TRBD1 matches 7 bases. This CDR3 contains 17 residues. Losses at the gene ends were 3 bases for V and 4 bases for J; bases not matched to a gene: 12. Germline V CDR1 and CDR2: SGHRS, YFSETQ. CDR3 protein: CASSSSRGGGDNEKLFF. CDR3 DNA: TGCGCCAGCAGCTCCTCCAGAGGGGGCGGAGATAATGAAAAACTGTTTTTT.

The genes are TRBV6-6 and TRBJ2-3; D is unclear. Trimming removed 3 bases from V and 4 bases from J, with 5 bases in between. CDR1 MNHNY and CDR2 SVGAGI come from the germline V gene (reference sequence). This CDR3 comprises 12 residues. CDR3 DNA sequence: TGTGCCAGCAGTTATTCCTCAGATACGCAGTATTTT. Protein product: CASSYSSDTQYF.

Here the CDR3 reads CASSDRQGWNTEAFF. As DNA, the CDR3 is TGTGCCAGCAGTGATCGACAGGGGTGGAACACTGAAGCTTTCTTT. V gene TRBV27 combines with J gene TRBJ1-1, with 8 positions matching TRBD1. Unmatched junction bases numbered 6, after V lost 5 bases and J lost 1 base. Per the germline V gene, CDR1 is MNHEY and CDR2 is SMNVEV (reference sequence). The CDR3 has 15 residues.

The chain couples TRBV7-9 to TRBJ2-7; D perhaps matches TRBD1 (5 bases). V was cut by 5 bases and J by 3 bases, with 17 bases left in between. The CDR3 spans 15 residues. CDR1 is SEHNR, CDR2 FQNEAQ, per germline (reference sequence). The CDR3 DNA sequence: TGTGCCAGCAGCGACTCGGACATCCCAAGCTACGAGCAGTACTTC. Its translation: CASSDSDIPSYEQYF.

The gene calls are TRBV4-2 and TRBJ1-2; D is unclear. The CDR3 has 17 residues. Trimming pared 2 bases from V and 3 bases from J, leaving 19 bases between. CDR1 LGHNA and CDR2 YNFKEQ come from the germline V gene. The CDR3 DNA reads TGTGCCAGCAGCCAACTTTGGTACAGTGGTGGCGACTATGGCTACACCTTC. This gives the protein CASSQLWYSGGDYGYTF.

The CDR3 sequence: CASIPEGTDYGYTF. CDR3 nucleotides: TGTGCCAGCATCCCAGAGGGGACGGACTATGGCTACACCTTC. The chain uses TRBV28 and TRBJ1-2; a weak D match, TRBD1 (5 bases). V shed 7 bases and J shed 3 bases, with 15 bases lying between them. Germline V gene data show CDR1 as MDHEN and CDR2 as SYDVKM. The CDR3 is 14 residues long.

The rearrangement uses TRBV5-4 and TRBJ1-2; D gene uncertain. Germline V gene sequence: CDR1 SGHNT, CDR2 YYREEE (reference sequence). This CDR3 contains 17 residues. V lost 4 bases to trimming and J lost 2 bases, with 21 bases between them. CDR3 region: CASSPAVVYRANYGYTF. CDR3 DNA: TGTGCCAGCAGCCCAGCCGTGGTGTATAGGGCAAACTATGGCTACACCTTC.

The chain combines TRBV4-3 with TRBJ2-7; no clear D. V was trimmed by 0 bases and J by 2 bases, leaving 11 bases between them. The CDR3 sequence is 15 residues long. The germline V gene encodes CDR1 LGHNA and CDR2 YSLEER. Written as DNA, the CDR3 is TGCGCCAGCAGCCAAGATTCAGTGGGTGCCTACGAGCAGTACTTC. Protein product: CASSQDSVGAYEQYF.

This chain uses TRBV29-1 with TRBJ2-1; D perhaps matches TRBD2 (7 bases). The length of the CDR3 is 14 residues. Germline assignment: CDR1 SQVTM and CDR2 ANQGSEA. V gave up 2 bases and J gave up 6 bases, with 14 bases separating them. The CDR3 region is CSVEWEGHVNEQFF. The CDR3 DNA follows: TGCAGCGTTGAATGGGAGGGACATGTCAATGAGCAGTTCTTC.

The chain has TRBV10-3 and TRBJ1-2; tentatively, D is TRBD1 (6 bases). Germline values: CDR1 ENHRY, CDR2 SYGVKD. With 4 bases removed from V and 2 bases from J, the gap between germline ends came to 17 bases. The CDR3 length is 16 residues. The CDR3: CAISGREGGANYGYTF. DNA for the CDR3: TGTGCCATCAGTGGTCGGGAGGGGGGCGCAAACTATGGCTACACCTTC.

This chain connects TRBV29-1 to TRBJ1-1; D is possibly TRBD1 (6 bases). The CDR3 is made up of 13 amino acids. Trimming removed 4 bases at V and 8 bases at J, with 17 bases between. The germline V gene encodes CDR1 SQVTM and CDR2 ANQGSEA. CDR3 in amino acids: CSVVPRQAGEAFF. CDR3 nucleotides: TGCAGCGTTGTGCCCCGACAGGCTGGAGAAGCTTTCTTT.

The chain uses TRBV4-2 and TRBJ2-1; TRBD2 matches 9 bases. The length of the CDR3 is 15 residues. The J segment lost 8 bases and the V segment lost 5 bases, leaving 10 bases of the junction unmatched. The germline V gene has CDR1 LGHNA and CDR2 YNFKEQ. The CDR3 bases are TGTGCCAGCAGCAGGGGATCTAGCGGGGACGATGAGCAGTTCTTC. Amino acids: CASSRGSSGDDEQFF.

This sequence joins TRBV2 and TRBJ1-1; 7 bases fit TRBD1. The CDR3 has 11 residues. The trim removed 3 bases at V and 13 bases at J, leaving 5 bases unmatched. Germline CDR1 reads SNHLY; CDR2 reads FYNNEI. The CDR3 DNA follows: TGTGCCAGCAGTGAGGGAACAGGGGTTTTCTTT. The encoded protein is CASSEGTGVFF.

The chain joins TRBV27 to TRBJ1-5, with D hard to call. The CDR3 is 12 amino acids. Germline lookup yields CDR1 MNHEY and CDR2 SMNVEV (reference sequence). V dropped 6 bases and J dropped 5 bases, with 8 bases sitting between them. In nucleotides, the CDR3 is TGTGCCAGCAGCACTGGCTATCAGCCCCAGCATTTT. This gives the protein CASSTGYQPQHF.

In its sample, this clone was seen a few times. V is TRBV7-2 and J is TRBJ2-1; 14 nucleotides agree with TRBD2. Trimming took 1 base from V and 3 from J; bases not matched to a gene: 5. Germline assignment: CDR1 SGHTA and CDR2 FQGNSA. There are 18 residues in the CDR3. The CDR3 loop is CASSLGLAGGYLYNEQFF. The CDR3 nucleotides read TGTGCCAGCAGCTTAGGACTAGCGGGGGGGTACCTCTACAATGAGCAGTTCTTC. The entire variable domain, with the rest obtained from reference TRBV7-2 and TRBJ2-1, is as follows: GAGVSQSPSNKVTEKGKDVELRCDPISGHTALYWYRQSLGQGLEFLIYFQGNSAPDKSGLPSDRFSAERTGGSVSTLTIQRTQQEDSAVYLCASSLGLAGGYLYNEQFFGPGTRLTVL.

This clone appeared a few times. The V call is TRBV25-1, the J call TRBJ1-2; 7 bases fit TRBD1. This CDR3 contains 16 residues. J was trimmed by 0 bases and V by 3 bases; bases with no gene match: 7. Looked up from germline, CDR1 is MGHDK and CDR2 is SYGVNS. In DNA, the CDR3 is TGTGCCAGCAGTGATACAGGGGCCCGAGCTAACTATGGCTACACCTTC. Translation gives CASSDTGARANYGYTF.

This chain uses TRBV28 with TRBJ2-5, with 7 bases matching TRBD2. V lost 7 bases and J lost 2; bases outside the gene matches: 7. The CDR3 runs to 14 residues. Per the germline V gene, CDR1 is MDHEN and CDR2 is SYDVKM. The CDR3, as DNA: TGTGCCAGCACCCCCCCCGGGGGGCAAGAGACCCAGTACTTC. Protein product: CASTPPGGQETQYF.

This clone was recorded a few times. The rearrangement joins TRBV28 to TRBJ2-2; D ambiguous. The length of the CDR3 is 15 residues. Germline-derived CDR1 and CDR2 are MDHEN and SYDVKM. The germline V and J ends were trimmed by 6 bases and 1 base, with 12 bases remaining between them. DNA of the CDR3: TGTGCCAGCAGGGGGAAGGTTGGGAACACCGGGGAGCTGTTTTTT. Encoded protein: CASRGKVGNTGELFF.

This chain connects TRBV6-1 to TRBJ1-2; TRBD1 aligns across 7 bases. The CDR3 has 14 amino acids. Looked up from germline, CDR1 is MNHNS and CDR2 is SASEGT. The junction had 8 bases not matched to a gene; V was cut back by 4 bases and J by 6 bases. The CDR3 DNA follows: TGTGCCAGCAGTGCCGACAGGGAAATGGATGGCTACACCTTC. This encodes CASSADREMDGYTF.

The V gene is TRBV9, the J gene TRBJ2-2; 9 bases are shared with TRBD1. The V and J ends lost 2 bases and 6 bases, in that order; junction bases with no gene match: 8. The germline V gene has CDR1 SGDLS and CDR2 YYNGEE. This CDR3 is built from 16 residues. CDR3 amino acids: CASSVSSGTGSGELFF. CDR3 coding DNA: TGTGCCAGCAGCGTTAGCTCCGGGACAGGGTCCGGGGAGCTGTTTTTT.

V usage is TRBV19 and J usage is TRBJ2-7; 12 bases align to TRBD1. Trimming cost V 4 bases and J 5 bases; bases outside gene matches: 3. The length of the CDR3 is 14 residues. The germline gives CDR1 LNHDA, CDR2 SQIVND (reference sequence). DNA for the CDR3: TGTGCCAGTAGTACGTGGGACAGGGGGCACGAGCAGTACTTC. It encodes CASSTWDRGHEQYF.

The CDR3 loop reads CASSAANQETQYF. CDR3 coding DNA: TGTGCCAGCTCTGCGGCGAACCAAGAGACCCAGTACTTC. This chain links TRBV18 with TRBJ2-5; D is undetermined. The germline CDR1 and CDR2 sequences are KGHSH and LQKENI. The V and J ends lost 6 bases and 0 bases respectively, with 8 bases between them. This CDR3 spans 13 amino acids.

This rearrangement joins TRBV19 to TRBJ1-5; possible D gene TRBD1, 6 bases. Germline CDR1 and CDR2: LNHDA and SQIVND (reference sequence). The CDR3 loop spans 15 amino acids. Trimming took off 8 bases at V and 2 bases at J, with 16 bases between the two ends. The CDR3 loop is CASLDSPLGNQPQHF. The CDR3 DNA follows: TGTGCCAGTTTGGACAGCCCCCTCGGCAATCAGCCCCAGCATTTT.

In its sample, this clone was seen a few times. Other DNA sequences in the same sample also yield this CDR3. J is TRBJ2-7 and V is TRBV5-6; tentatively, D is TRBD1 (7 bases). The CDR3 consists of 15 residues. Trimming removed 3 bases at V and 3 bases at J, with 16 bases between. The germline gives CDR1 SGHDT, CDR2 YYEEEE. The CDR3 coding sequence is TGTGCCAGCAGCTCACTATACAGGGGAGGCTACGAGCAGTACTTC. Its translation is CASSSLYRGGYEQYF.

The chain is built from TRBV7-9 and TRBJ1-2; 9 nucleotides agree with TRBD1. Germline CDR1 and CDR2: SEHNR and FQNEAQ (reference sequence). This CDR3 spans 16 amino acids. With V trimmed by 4 bases and J by 2 bases, 8 bases remained unmatched. The CDR3 DNA follows: TGTGCCAGCAGCTCTTCGACAGGGGGGCGAAACTATGGCTACACCTTC. Translating it yields CASSSSTGGRNYGYTF.

The V call is TRBV6-5, the J call TRBJ1-1; no clear D. V was trimmed by 8 bases and J by 5 bases, leaving 15 bases between them. Looked up from germline, CDR1 is MNHEY and CDR2 is SVGAGI. This CDR3 has 13 amino acids. CDR3 nucleotide sequence: TGTGCCAGCCGGACGGGCCAGAATACTGAAGCTTTCTTT. Its translation is CASRTGQNTEAFF.

The rearrangement joins TRBV19 to TRBJ2-6; D unclear. CDR1 and CDR2 (germline): LNHDA, SQIVND (reference sequence). Trimming pared 10 bases from V and 1 base from J, leaving 8 bases between. The CDR3 is 13 amino acids. The DNA for the CDR3 is TGTGCCACCCTAAAGTCTGGGGCCAACGTCCTGACTTTC. Protein product: CATLKSGANVLTF.

The rearrangement links TRBV5-5 to TRBJ2-7; weak D call: TRBD1 (6 bases). CDR1 and CDR2 (germline): SGHKS, YYEKEE (reference sequence). Trimming took 6 bases from V and 6 from J, leaving 22 bases between them. There are 15 residues in the CDR3. In nucleotides, the CDR3 is TGTGCCAGCACCCGTAACCTTGGACAGCAGATCGAGCAGTACTTC. It codes for CASTRNLGQQIEQYF.

This clone was detected a few times. The chain couples TRBV19 to TRBJ2-2; TRBD1 matches at 7 bases. This CDR3 has 16 residues. Germline assignment: CDR1 LNHDA and CDR2 SQIVND (reference sequence). The junction had 10 bases not matched to a gene; V was cut back by 9 bases and J by 0 bases. The CDR3 sequence is CASDLRDSANTGELFF. In nucleotides, the CDR3 is TGTGCCAGCGACCTTAGGGACAGTGCGAACACCGGGGAGCTGTTTTTT.

V and J are TRBV5-1 and TRBJ1-1; D not certain. CDR3 length: 12 amino acids. V lost 6 bases and J lost 1, with 7 bases in between. The V gene's germline CDR1 is SGHRS and CDR2 YFSETQ. CDR3: CASTTGNTEAFF. CDR3 nucleotide sequence: TGCGCCAGCACAACGGGGAACACTGAAGCTTTCTTT.